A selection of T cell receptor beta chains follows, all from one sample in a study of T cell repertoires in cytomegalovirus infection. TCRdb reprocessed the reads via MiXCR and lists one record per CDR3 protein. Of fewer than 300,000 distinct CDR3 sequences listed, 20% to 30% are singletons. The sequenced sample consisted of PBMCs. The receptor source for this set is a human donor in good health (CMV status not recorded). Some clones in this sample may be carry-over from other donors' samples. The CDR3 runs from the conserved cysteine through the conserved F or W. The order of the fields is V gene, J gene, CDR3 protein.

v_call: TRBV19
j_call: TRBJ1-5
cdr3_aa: CASSIGDRGYNQPQHF

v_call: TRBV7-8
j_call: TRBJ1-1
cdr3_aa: CASIGGREYTEAFF

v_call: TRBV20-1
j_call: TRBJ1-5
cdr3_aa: CSARDLLSSNQPQHF

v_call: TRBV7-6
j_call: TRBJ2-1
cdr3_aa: CASSLASAVNEQFF

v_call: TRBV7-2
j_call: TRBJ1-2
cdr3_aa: CASSWRVPGQGVYGYTF

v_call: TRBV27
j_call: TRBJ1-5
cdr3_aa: CASSLQGLGNQPQHF

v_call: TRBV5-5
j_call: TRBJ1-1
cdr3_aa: CASSLVDDTEAFF

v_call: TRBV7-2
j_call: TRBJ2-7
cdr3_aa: CASRAQGPLRFTDEQYF

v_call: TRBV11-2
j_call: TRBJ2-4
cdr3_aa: CASSFALAKNIQYF

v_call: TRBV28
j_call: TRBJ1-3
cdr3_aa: CASSSSGWGRGNTIYF

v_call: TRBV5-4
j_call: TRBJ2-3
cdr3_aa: CASSWRGDTQYF

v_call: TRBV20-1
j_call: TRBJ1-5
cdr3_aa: CSAREQGRQPQHF

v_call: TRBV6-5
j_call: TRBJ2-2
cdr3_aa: CASGRGQFTGELFF

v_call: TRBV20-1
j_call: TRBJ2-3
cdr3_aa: CSARKRSRDTQYF

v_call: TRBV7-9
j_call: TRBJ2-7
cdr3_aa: CASSGPGAFSEQYF

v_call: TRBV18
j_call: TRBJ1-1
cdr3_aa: CASSPRVVSENTEAFF

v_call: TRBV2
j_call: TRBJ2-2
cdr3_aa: CASSRDRETRRGTGELFF

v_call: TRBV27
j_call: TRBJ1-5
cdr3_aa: CASSLFEGNQPQHF